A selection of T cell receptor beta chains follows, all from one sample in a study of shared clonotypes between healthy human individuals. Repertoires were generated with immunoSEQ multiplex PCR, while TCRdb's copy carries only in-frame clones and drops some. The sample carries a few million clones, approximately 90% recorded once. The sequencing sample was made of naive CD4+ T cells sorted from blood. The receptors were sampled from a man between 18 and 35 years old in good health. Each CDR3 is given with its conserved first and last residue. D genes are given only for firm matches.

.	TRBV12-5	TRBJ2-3	TGTGCTAGTGGCTTTACAGCGAGCACAGATACGCAGTATTTT	CASGFTASTDTQYF
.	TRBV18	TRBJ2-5	TGTGCCAGCTCACCTGGGGTTGGGGAGACCCAGTACTTC	CASSPGVGETQYF
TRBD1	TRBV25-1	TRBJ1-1	TGTGCCAGCAGTGCAAGAGGACAGGATGAAGCTTTCTTT	CASSARGQDEAFF
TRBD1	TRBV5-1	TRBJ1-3	TGCGCCAGCAGCCACACAGGGGGACCTGGAAACACCATATATTTT	CASSHTGGPGNTIYF
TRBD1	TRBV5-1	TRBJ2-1	TGCGCCAGCAGCCTGACAGGGGTACACAATGAGCAGTTCTTC	CASSLTGVHNEQFF
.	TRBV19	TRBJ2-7	TGTGCCAGTAGTATAGTCACGGGAAAGCAGTACTTC	CASSIVTGKQYF
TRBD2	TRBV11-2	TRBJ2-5	TGTGCCAGCAGCTTGGGTAGTCGTAGTAGCGGGAGATCAGAGACCCAGTACTTC	CASSLGSRSSGRSETQYF
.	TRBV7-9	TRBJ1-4	TGTGCCAGCAGTTTTATGGGGGGATATTATAATGAAAAACTGTTTTTT	CASSFMGGYYNEKLFF
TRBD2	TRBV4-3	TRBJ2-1	TGCGCCAGCAGCCAAGATCCGGGTAGCGGGAGCTCCTACAATGAGCAGTTCTTC	CASSQDPGSGSSYNEQFF
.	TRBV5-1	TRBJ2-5	TGCGCCAGCAGCCCCCGGGGGGCGGGAGAGACCCAGTACTTC	CASSPRGAGETQYF
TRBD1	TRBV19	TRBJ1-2	TGTGCCAGTAGTAGGACAGGGCGAGTTCATGGCTACACCTTC	CASSRTGRVHGYTF
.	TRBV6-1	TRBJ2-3	TGTGCCAGCAGTGCGCCCCTGAGCGCCCGCACAGATACGCAGTATTTT	CASSAPLSARTDTQYF
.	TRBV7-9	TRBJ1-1	TGTGCCAGCAGCCCCCAGGGCCCGAACACTGAAGCTTTCTTT	CASSPQGPNTEAFF